The next 26 T cell receptor beta chains were all read from a single sample in a study of spatial heterogeneity in lung cancer. Findings and limits, study-wide: The number of expanded tumor alpha and beta chains correlated with mutation number.

These TCRs are of unknown antigen specificity. TCRdb passed the 5' RACE reads through MiXCR, listing each CDR3 protein once. The sample records 16,000 or so distinct CDR3 sequences, roughly 5.8% being singletons. Time point: sample taken at primary tumor resection. Sequenced here: lung tumor tissue, sampled at surgery. All receptors derive from a female donor with early-stage non-small cell lung cancer.

This clonotype has only a few counts. The library was designed around alpha chains, so this beta chain is a stray read whose abundance carries little weight. The gene calls are TRBV5-4 and TRBJ2-1; 7 nucleotides align to TRBD1. The CDR3 runs to 15 residues. Germline loops: CDR1 SGHNT, CDR2 YYREEE (reference sequence). With V trimmed by 3 bases and J by 7 bases, 10 bases remained unmatched. For the CDR3, the DNA is TGTGCCAGCAGCTCGGCCGGGACAGTGAATAATGAGCAGTTCTTC. Translating gives CASSSAGTVNNEQFF.

This clonotype was found many times. Because this beta chain is a stray read in a library intended to capture alpha chains, its abundance should not be given much weight. CDR3 coding DNA: TGTGCCAGCAGCTTGCCCGCCGCCGCTAATACGCAGTATTTT. Translation gives CASSLPAAANTQYF. The genes are TRBV5-4 and TRBJ2-3; D gene uncertain. The V end lost 1 base, the J end lost 7 bases, and 13 bases lay between the germline ends. Germline CDR1 is SGHNT and CDR2 is YYREEE (reference sequence). The CDR3 has 14 amino acids. Filled out from reference TRBV5-4 and TRBJ2-3, the complete variable domain reads ETGVTQSPTHLIKTRGQQVTLRCSSQSGHNTVSWYQQALGQGPQFIFQYYREEENGRGNFPPRFSGLQFPNYSSELNVNALELDDSALYLCASSLPAAANTQYFGPGTRLTVL.

The table lists this clonotype with many counts. A library prepared for alpha chains yielded this beta chain as an off-target read; its size is of little meaning. V usage is TRBV27 and J usage is TRBJ2-1; 7 nucleotides line up with TRBD2. CDR3 size: 15 residues. Unmatched junction bases numbered 6, after V lost 6 bases and J lost 1 base. Germline assignment: CDR1 MNHEY and CDR2 SMNVEV (reference sequence). The CDR3 region is CASSLSGKSYNEQFF. The CDR3 DNA sequence: TGTGCCAGCAGCCTGAGCGGGAAGTCCTACAATGAGCAGTTCTTC.

At least ten counts were recorded for this clonotype. Being off target in a library aimed at alpha chains, this beta chain has a size of little meaning. The chain employs TRBV20-1 and TRBJ2-7, with 11 nucleotides matching TRBD2. The trim removed 5 bases at V and 4 bases at J, leaving 7 bases unmatched. The CDR3 runs 14 residues. The germline V gene has CDR1 DFQATT and CDR2 SNEGSKA (reference sequence). CDR3: CSADPSGRRYEQYF. CDR3 in DNA: TGCAGTGCTGATCCTAGCGGGAGGAGGTACGAGCAGTACTTC.

By proportion, this clonotype is medium-sized. This beta chain came through as a stray read in a library set up for alpha chains, and its size says little. V usage is TRBV7-6 and J usage is TRBJ2-7, with D perhaps TRBD2 (5 bases). V was pared by 5 bases and J by 3 bases, with 8 bases between. The V gene's germline CDR1 is SGHVS and CDR2 FNYEAQ. This CDR3 spans 12 amino acids. In DNA form, the CDR3 reads TGTGCCAGCAGCCCGGACTTCTACGAGCAGTACTTC. Translation gives CASSPDFYEQYF.

Sample share makes this clonotype medium-sized. This beta chain was picked up by a library intended for alpha chains and is off target, so its count carries little meaning. The V and J genes are TRBV11-2 and TRBJ2-3; a weak D match, TRBD2 (6 bases). The length of the CDR3 is 13 residues. Per germline, CDR1 SGHAT and CDR2 FQNNGV. Between the trimmed V and J ends, which lost 3 bases and 8 bases, there was a span of 12 bases. CDR3 nucleotides: TGTGCCAGCAGCTTGGGACGGGAGAGTACGCAGTATTTT. As protein: CASSLGRESTQYF.

This clonotype was detected ten times or more. This beta chain is an unintended read in a library built for alpha chains; its size means little. This chain joins TRBV7-9 and TRBJ2-5, with 9 bases identical to TRBD1. This CDR3 is built from 14 residues. V was clipped by 6 bases and J by 2 bases; unmatched bases: 4. Looked up from germline, CDR1 is SEHNR and CDR2 is FQNEAQ (reference sequence). The CDR3 sequence is CASSRGTGQETQYF. DNA for the CDR3: TGTGCCAGCAGTCGTGGGACAGGGCAAGAGACCCAGTACTTC. The whole variable domain, remainder taken from reference TRBV7-9 and TRBJ2-5, is DTGVSQNPRHKITKRGQNVTFRCDPISEHNRLYWYRQTLGQGPEFLTYFQNEAQLEKSRLLSDRFSAERPKGSFSTLEIQRTEQGDSAMYLCASSRGTGQETQYFGPGTRLLVL.

Comment on this clonotype: Within a library made for alpha chains, this beta chain is off target, and its count is uninformative. The J gene is TRBJ2-5, the V gene TRBV20-1; D gene unclear. From germline, CDR1 is DFQATT and CDR2 SNEGSKA (reference sequence). Trimming removed 4 bases from V and 0 bases from J, with 6 bases in between. This CDR3 is built from 12 residues. The CDR3 bases are TGCAGTGCTACCGAGAACCAAGAGACCCAGTACTTC. Its protein product is CSATENQETQYF.

This clonotype was recorded at least ten times. This beta chain was picked up by a library intended for alpha chains and is off target, so its count carries little meaning. This chain joins TRBV9 and TRBJ2-5, with D hard to call. This CDR3 is built from 15 residues. CDR1 is SGDLS and CDR2 is YYNGEE in the germline V gene. V lost 3 bases, J lost 2 bases, and 14 bases lay in between. The DNA for the CDR3 is TGTGCCAGCAGCGCCGAAGGAATCGTACAAGAGACCCAGTACTTC. Translating gives CASSAEGIVQETQYF.

This clonotype was recorded at least ten times. For a library built for alpha chains, this beta chain is a stray read; little rests on its size. V usage is TRBV10-1 and J usage is TRBJ2-3; 12 bases align to TRBD2. V shed 4 bases and J 3 bases; nucleotides not matched to a gene: 2. Germline-derived CDR1 and CDR2 are WNHNN and SYGVQD (reference sequence). This CDR3 has 15 residues. CDR3 DNA: TGCGCCAGCAGTGCACTAGCGGGAGGTACAGATACGCAGTATTTT. Its protein is CASSALAGGTDTQYF.

This clonotype was observed at least ten times. This beta chain is an off-target read within a library intended for alpha chains, so its frequency means little. The chain uses TRBV18 and TRBJ1-2, with D tentatively TRBD1 (5 bases). The V end was cut by 3 bases, the J end by 3 bases, with 14 bases between. Germline CDR1 is KGHSH and CDR2 is LQKENI. The length of the CDR3 is 15 residues. The CDR3 protein is CASSPPARADYGYTF. The CDR3 coding sequence is TGTGCCAGCTCACCCCCCGCCAGGGCGGACTATGGCTACACCTTC.

Turning to this clonotype: A library prepared for alpha chains yielded this beta chain as an off-target read; its size is of little meaning. The CDR3, as DNA: TGTGCCAGCAGAGGGAAGGGACATACCTACAATGAGCAGTTCTTC. It specifies CASRGKGHTYNEQFF. V usage is TRBV27 and J usage is TRBJ2-1; TRBD1 is a possible D gene (6 bases). Germline CDR1 MNHEY, CDR2 SMNVEV (reference sequence). Trimming removed 6 bases from V and 2 bases from J, with 14 bases in between. There are 15 residues in the CDR3.

This clonotype has a handful of counts. This beta chain slipped into a library made for alpha chains as a stray read, so its size is not meaningful. V gene TRBV6-2 or TRBV6-3 combines with J gene TRBJ1-5, with 8 bases lining up with TRBD1. CDR1 MNHEY and CDR2 SVGEGT come from the germline V gene. V was clipped by 5 bases and J by 6 bases; unmatched bases: 6. This CDR3 comprises 14 residues. DNA of the CDR3: TGTGCCAGCAGTCCACAGGGGGAGGTTCAGCCCCAGCATTTT. Amino acid sequence: CASSPQGEVQPQHF.

This clonotype was detected many times. This beta chain turned up in a library designed for alpha chains; as an off-target read, its abundance says little. The gene calls are TRBV23-1 and TRBJ1-5; D gene uncertain. TRBV23-1 has ORF status, its function being uncertain. Trimming shortened V by 6 bases and J by 0 bases, and 9 bases separated the two germline ends. The CDR3 loop spans 14 amino acids. Here the CDR3 DNA reads TGCGCCAGCAGACGACGGGATAGCAATCAGCCCCAGCATTTT. It encodes CASRRRDSNQPQHF.

Many counts were recorded for this clonotype. A library prepared for alpha chains yielded this beta chain as an off-target read; its size is of little meaning. This chain links TRBV2 with TRBJ2-5; possible D gene TRBD1, 5 bases. The CDR3 is made up of 12 amino acids. Trimming removed 9 bases at V and 4 bases at J, with 12 bases between. Per germline, CDR1 SNHLY and CDR2 FYNNEI. In nucleotides, the CDR3 is TGTGCCAGGGCAGGGCTGGGAGAGACCCAGTACTTC. Its protein product is CARAGLGETQYF.

In its sample, this clonotype was seen many times. This beta chain turned up in a library designed for alpha chains; as an off-target read, its abundance says little. V usage is TRBV7-9 and J usage is TRBJ2-1; 7 bases align to TRBD2. Trimming removed 6 bases from V and 9 bases from J; junction bases left unmatched: 5. Germline V gene lookup returns CDR1 SEHNR and CDR2 FQNEAQ (reference sequence). The CDR3 length is 12 residues. CDR3 DNA: TGTGCCAGCAGGGGAGGGTACGGTGAGCAGTTCTTC. Translated, it gives CASRGGYGEQFF.

Many counts were recorded for this clonotype. This beta chain slipped into a library made for alpha chains as a stray read, so its size is not meaningful. The CDR3: CASSWLPGHNTGELFF. The CDR3 DNA reads TGCGCCAGCAGCTGGTTGCCGGGACACAACACCGGGGAGCTGTTTTTT. J is TRBJ2-2 and V is TRBV5-1, with D perhaps TRBD1 (6 bases). Trimming removed 3 bases from V and 2 bases from J, with 14 bases in between. The CDR3 is 16 residues long. Germline CDR1 is SGHRS and CDR2 is YFSETQ.

This clonotype was counted ten times or more. In a library made to pick up alpha chains, this beta chain is a stray read with a size that means little. The chain recombines TRBV7-2 with TRBJ1-2, with TRBD1 as a possible D gene (5 bases). Germline lookup yields CDR1 SGHTA and CDR2 FQGNSA. V was trimmed by 1 base and J by 0 bases, leaving 6 bases between them. The CDR3 covers 14 residues. CDR3 in DNA: TGTGCCAGCAGCTTAGAACAGGCTAACTATGGCTACACCTTC. The encoded protein is CASSLEQANYGYTF.

At least ten counts were recorded for this clonotype. The library was prepared for alpha chains; this beta chain is a stray read, so its frequency means little. The gene calls are TRBV7-2 and TRBJ2-1; TRBD2 matches 9 bases. V lost 5 bases and J lost 6; bases outside the gene matches: 8. Germline V gene lookup returns CDR1 SGHTA and CDR2 FQGNSA. CDR3 length: 15 amino acids. The DNA for the CDR3 is TGTGCCAGCAGCGAACTAGCGGGTCGGACCAATGAGCAGTTCTTC. As protein: CASSELAGRTNEQFF.

This clonotype was seen repeatedly, ten times or more. This beta chain is an unintended read in a library built for alpha chains; its size means little. The chain employs TRBV19 and TRBJ2-7; D could derive from TRBD1 or TRBD2 (7 bases each). The germline CDR1 and CDR2 sequences are LNHDA and SQIVND (reference sequence). The CDR3 extends over 14 amino acids. Between the trimmed V and J ends, which lost 8 bases and 5 bases, there was a span of 19 bases. The CDR3 loop reads CASSWEGAKDEQYF. The CDR3 nucleotides read TGTGCCAGTTCCTGGGAGGGGGCTAAAGACGAGCAGTACTTC.

Many counts were recorded for this clonotype. The library was prepared for alpha chains; this beta chain is a stray read, so its frequency means little. The rearrangement links TRBV28 to TRBJ2-7; unclear D gene. V lost 2 bases and J 3 bases, leaving 5 bases between the germline ends. This CDR3 spans 12 amino acids. Germline CDR1 reads MDHEN; CDR2 reads SYDVKM. CDR3 in amino acids: CASSLADYEQYF. The CDR3 DNA follows: TGTGCCAGCAGTTTAGCGGACTACGAGCAGTACTTC.

In its sample, this clonotype was seen a few times. This beta chain is an unintended read in a library built for alpha chains; its size means little. V usage is TRBV7-2 and J usage is TRBJ2-3; perhaps TRBD2 as D (5 bases). The CDR3 length is 14 residues. Trimming stripped 4 bases from V and 4 bases from J, with 12 bases between. The V gene's germline CDR1 is SGHTA and CDR2 FQGNSA. CDR3 residues: CASSSRAGADTQYF. The DNA for the CDR3 is TGTGCCAGCAGCTCGAGGGCCGGAGCAGATACGCAGTATTTT.

This clonotype appeared many times. A library made for alpha chains picked up this beta chain off target, so its size means little. The chain employs TRBV19 and TRBJ2-6; the D gene is possibly TRBD1 (5 bases). Trimming pared 2 bases from V and 0 bases from J, leaving 14 bases between. Germline V lookup: CDR1 LNHDA, CDR2 SQIVND (reference sequence). The CDR3 is made up of 18 amino acids. The CDR3, as DNA: TGTGCCAGTAGTATAAGAGCAGGGATATCCTCTGGGGCCAACGTCCTGACTTTC. This codes for CASSIRAGISSGANVLTF.

This clonotype was picked up many times. In a library made to pick up alpha chains, this beta chain is a stray read with a size that means little. The CDR3 spells CASGGGATYNEQFF. The CDR3 DNA reads as TGTGCCAGCGGGGGAGGGGCGACCTACAATGAGCAGTTCTTC. The chain employs TRBV2 and TRBJ2-1; 7 positions agree with TRBD2. The CDR3 is 14 residues long. The junction had 6 bases not matched to a gene; V was cut back by 8 bases and J by 2 bases. Germline V gives CDR1 SNHLY, CDR2 FYNNEI.

The sample holds many counts of this clonotype. A library made for alpha chains picked up this beta chain off target, so its size means little. The chain has TRBV29-1 and TRBJ2-3; TRBD1 matches 11 bases. V was pared by 4 bases and J by 3 bases, with 3 bases of the junction left unmatched. This CDR3 is 14 amino acids long. CDR1 and CDR2 (germline): SQVTM, ANQGSEA. The CDR3 sequence is CSVARDRGTDTQYF. The CDR3 bases are TGCAGCGTTGCCCGGGACAGGGGGACAGATACGCAGTATTTT.

Within the sample, this clonotype is medium-sized (0.01 to 0.1%). The size of this beta chain means little, since it is a stray read in a library made for alpha chains. This chain links TRBV6-5 with TRBJ1-1; tentative D call: TRBD1 (6 bases). CDR1 and CDR2 from the germline V gene are MNHEY and SVGAGI. This CDR3 spans 14 amino acids. V lost 2 bases and J lost 3, with 10 bases in between. CDR3 bases: TGTGCCAGCAGTTACCGGGACACCTACACTGAAGCTTTCTTT. The encoded protein is CASSYRDTYTEAFF.